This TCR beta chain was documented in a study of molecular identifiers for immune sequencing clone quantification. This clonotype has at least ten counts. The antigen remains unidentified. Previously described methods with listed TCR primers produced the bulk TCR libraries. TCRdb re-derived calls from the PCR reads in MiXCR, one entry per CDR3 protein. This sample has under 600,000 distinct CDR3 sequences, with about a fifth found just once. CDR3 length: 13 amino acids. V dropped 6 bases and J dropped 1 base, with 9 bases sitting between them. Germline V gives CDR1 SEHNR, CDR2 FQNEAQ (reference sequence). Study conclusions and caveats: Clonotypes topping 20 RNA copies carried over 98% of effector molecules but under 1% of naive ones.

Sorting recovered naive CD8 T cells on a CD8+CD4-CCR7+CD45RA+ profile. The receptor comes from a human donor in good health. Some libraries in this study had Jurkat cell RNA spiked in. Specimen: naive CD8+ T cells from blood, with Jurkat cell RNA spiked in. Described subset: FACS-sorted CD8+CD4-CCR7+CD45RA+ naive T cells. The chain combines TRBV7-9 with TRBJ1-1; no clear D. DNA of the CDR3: TGTGCCAGCAGGAGCCCAAAGAACACTGAAGCTTTCTTT. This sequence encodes CASRSPKNTEAFF.